Given below is one TCR beta chain in context. Its antigen is unknown. The V gene's germline CDR1 is SGHRS and CDR2 YFSETQ. The CDR3 has 15 amino acids. Trimming took 3 bases from V and 6 from J; bases not matched to a gene: 7. The sample belongs to a study of cytomegalovirus exposure and HLA in healthy donors. 13 Jbeta primers and 60 Vbeta primers were used for the PCR. Generated by immunoSEQ multiplex PCR, the TCRdb table keeps only in-frame clones and is missing some. The sample carries around 140,000 clones, 70% recorded once. Study-wide results and limits: A later analysis reportedly found that, within productive TCRs, an Asian-associated ancestry cluster had fewer N-insertions than the mean observed across the approximately 600 donors. Clonal expansion was found to be greater in HLA-associated TCR beta chains than in equally common others in a later analysis. CMV serostatus was the sole immune exposure data available.

This TCR was recovered from a woman aged 55-70 years in good health and CMV-seropositive. V is TRBV5-1 and J is TRBJ2-2; TRBD1 matches 8 bases. The sample comprised PBMCs. The CDR3 loop is CASSSGQGTSGELFF. The CDR3 bases are TGCGCCAGCAGCTCTGGACAGGGTACGTCCGGGGAGCTGTTTTTT.